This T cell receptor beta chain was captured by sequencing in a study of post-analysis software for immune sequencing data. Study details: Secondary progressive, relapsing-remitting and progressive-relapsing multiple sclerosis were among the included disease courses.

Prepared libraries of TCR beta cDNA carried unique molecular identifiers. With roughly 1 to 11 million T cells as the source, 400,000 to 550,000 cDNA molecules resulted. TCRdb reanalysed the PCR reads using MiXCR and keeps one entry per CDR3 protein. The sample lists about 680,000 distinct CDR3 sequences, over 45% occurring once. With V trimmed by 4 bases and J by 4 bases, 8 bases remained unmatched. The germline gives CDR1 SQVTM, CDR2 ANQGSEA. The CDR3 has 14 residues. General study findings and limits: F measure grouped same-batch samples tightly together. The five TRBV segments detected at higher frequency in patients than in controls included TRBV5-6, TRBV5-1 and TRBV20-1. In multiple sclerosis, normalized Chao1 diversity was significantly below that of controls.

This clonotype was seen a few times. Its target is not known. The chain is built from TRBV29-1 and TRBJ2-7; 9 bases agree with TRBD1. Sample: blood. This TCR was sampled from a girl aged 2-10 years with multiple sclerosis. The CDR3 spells CSVGGGQGEYEQYF. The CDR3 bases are TGCAGCGTTGGGGGGGGACAGGGAGAGTACGAGCAGTACTTC.